These 8 T cell receptor beta chains were all obtained from the same sample, sequenced in a study of blood T cell repertoires in COVID-19. Repertoires were generated with immunoSEQ multiplex PCR, while TCRdb's copy carries only in-frame clones and drops some. The data contain about 220,000 clones, approximately 86% of them seen just once; the ten biggest clones take up about 3.9%. The sequencing sample was made of peripheral blood. All receptors come from a woman older than 75 with acute or convalescent COVID-19.

The chain recombines TRBV27 with TRBJ2-7, with 7 positions matching TRBD2. The J segment lost 2 bases and the V segment lost 6 bases, leaving 7 bases of the junction unmatched. The CDR3 totals 14 residues. Germline CDR1 MNHEY, CDR2 SMNVEV (reference sequence). For the CDR3, the DNA is TGTGCCAGCAGGGGGGGGGAGCCGACCTACGAGCAGTACTTC. It encodes CASRGGEPTYEQYF.

Only a few counts were recorded for this clone. The rearrangement uses TRBV18 and TRBJ1-2, with D perhaps TRBD1 (5 bases). Deletions cut 3 bases from V and 0 bases from J, with 11 bases between. The CDR3 runs 15 residues. In germline, CDR1 is KGHSH, CDR2 LQKENI. This CDR3 is CASSPPTTANYGYTF. CDR3 sequence (DNA): TGTGCCAGCTCACCCCCAACGACAGCTAACTATGGCTACACCTTC.

The chain joins TRBV5-5 to TRBJ1-4; unclear D gene. Germline values: CDR1 SGHKS, CDR2 YYEKEE (reference sequence). The CDR3 has 14 amino acids. Deletions cut 2 bases from V and 7 bases from J, with 12 bases between. The CDR3 DNA reads TGTGCCAGCAGCTTCGGGGTAGGGAGTGAAAAACTGTTTTTT. This codes for CASSFGVGSEKLFF.

The rearrangement links TRBV7-8 to TRBJ2-2; 10 nucleotides line up with TRBD2. V was clipped by 4 bases and J by 2 bases; unmatched bases: 7. Germline CDR1 is SGHVS and CDR2 is FQNEAQ. The CDR3 totals 17 residues. CDR3 in amino acids: CASSSLGLAVNTGELFF. CDR3 DNA: TGTGCCAGCAGCTCCTTAGGACTAGCGGTTAACACCGGGGAGCTGTTTTTT.

The rearrangement links TRBV28 to TRBJ1-1; tentative D call: TRBD1 (6 bases). Trimming removed 3 bases from V and 7 bases from J, with 9 bases in between. The CDR3 has 12 residues. Germline V gene sequence: CDR1 MDHEN, CDR2 SYDVKM. The CDR3 loop is CASSLRGFEAFF. DNA for the CDR3: TGTGCCAGCAGTTTGAGGGGGTTTGAAGCTTTCTTT. The full variable domain, in which reference TRBV28 and TRBJ1-1 provide the parts outside the CDR3, is DVKVTQSSRYLVKRTGEKVFLECVQDMDHENMFWYRQDPGLGLRLIYFSYDVKMKEKGDIPEGYSVSREKKERFSLILESASTNQTSMYLCASSLRGFEAFFGQGTRLTVV.

This clone was observed a single time. The CDR3 DNA sequence: TGTGCCAGCTCTACCGGTCGGGGTAACTATGGCTACACCTTC. Translated: CASSTGRGNYGYTF. The chain combines TRBV18 with TRBJ1-2; no clear D. Trimming took 6 bases from V and 1 from J, leaving 12 bases between them. Germline CDR1 reads KGHSH; CDR2 reads LQKENI. The CDR3 runs to 14 residues.

The CDR3 nucleotides are TGTGCCAGCAGCCAAGATGCCCGGAACACCATATATTTT. Translated: CASSQDARNTIYF. This rearrangement joins TRBV14 to TRBJ1-3; D not certain. With 0 bases removed from V and 7 bases from J, the gap between germline ends came to 7 bases. The CDR3 is made up of 13 amino acids. Germline CDR1 is SGHDN and CDR2 is FVKESK.

V usage is TRBV19 and J usage is TRBJ1-2; perhaps TRBD1 as D (6 bases). Germline-derived CDR1 and CDR2 are LNHDA and SQIVND (reference sequence). Trimming removed 5 bases from V and 4 bases from J, with 14 bases in between. The CDR3 contains 14 residues. CDR3 in DNA: TGTGCCAGTAGTGCAACCGGGACATTCTATGGCTACACCTTC. Translation: CASSATGTFYGYTF.